The 18 T cell receptor beta chains presented below share a single source sample, sequenced in a study of shared clonotypes between healthy human individuals. Profiling relied on immunoSEQ multiplex PCR, and the TCRdb table lists in-frame clones only, not all of them. Of 650,000 to 700,000 clones in the sample, less than 95% were seen once. Sequencing input: memory CD8+ T cells from PBMCs. Indicated subset: CD45RO+ cells pooled with CCR7-negative TemRA cells. The receptor source for this set is a man aged 18 to 29 in good health. Some clones in this sample may be carry-over from other donors' samples.

The rearrangement uses TRBV19 and TRBJ1-1; 9 bases are a match to TRBD1. J gave up 4 bases and V 9 bases, and 9 bases lay outside the gene matches. The CDR3 length is 14 residues. The germline V gene encodes CDR1 LNHDA and CDR2 SQIVND (reference sequence). CDR3 DNA: TGTGCCAGCAAACCTCCGGGACAGGGCACTGAAGCTTTCTTT. This codes for CASKPPGQGTEAFF.

The chain links TRBV28 to TRBJ2-1; TRBD2 agrees at 7 bases. This CDR3 spans 14 amino acids. Germline V lookup: CDR1 MDHEN, CDR2 SYDVKM. V lost 2 bases and J lost 7; bases outside the gene matches: 5. CDR3 residues: CASSLAGEGNEQFF. The CDR3 bases are TGTGCCAGCAGTTTAGCGGGAGAGGGGAATGAGCAGTTCTTC.

The chain employs TRBV4-3 and TRBJ1-4; D may be TRBD1 (5 bases). The CDR3 is made up of 16 amino acids. V lost 4 bases to trimming and J lost 7 bases, with 19 bases between them. CDR1 and CDR2 (germline): LGHNA, YSLEER. The CDR3 DNA reads as TGCGCCAGCAGCCGCCTCACAGGTGTGGTTGGTGAAAAACTGTTTTTT. Protein product: CASSRLTGVVGEKLFF.

The J gene is TRBJ2-7, the V gene TRBV6-6; D remains ambiguous. The CDR3 runs 12 residues. CDR1 is MNHNY and CDR2 is SVGAGI in the germline V gene (reference sequence). V was pared by 0 bases and J by 3 bases, with 3 bases between. The CDR3 spells CASSYSDYEQYF. The DNA for the CDR3 is TGTGCCAGCAGTTACTCCGACTACGAGCAGTACTTC.

The rearrangement links TRBV7-9 to TRBJ2-5, with 9 bases fitting TRBD2. The V gene's germline CDR1 is SEHNR and CDR2 FQNEAQ (reference sequence). The CDR3 contains 14 residues. V gave up 4 bases and J gave up 9 bases; unmatched junction bases: 9. CDR3 region: CASSSGGLALSQYF. The CDR3 DNA reads TGTGCCAGCAGCTCAGGGGGACTAGCTCTCTCCCAGTACTTC.

V and J are TRBV13 and TRBJ2-7; D tentatively reads TRBD1 or TRBD2 (6 bases each). This CDR3 is built from 13 residues. V lost 4 bases and J lost 4, with 11 bases in between. CDR1 is PRHDT and CDR2 is FYEKMQ in the germline V gene (reference sequence). In DNA form, the CDR3 reads TGTGCCAGCAGCTCGCGAGGGGGGTACGAGCAGTACTTC. The encoded protein is CASSSRGGYEQYF.

V and J are TRBV15 and TRBJ2-3, with unresolved D. This CDR3 contains 15 residues. Trimming shortened V by 3 bases and J by 1 base, and 11 bases separated the two germline ends. Germline values: CDR1 LNHNV, CDR2 YYDKDF (reference sequence). CDR3 loop: CATSSLEWGTDTQYF. CDR3 sequence (DNA): TGTGCCACCAGCAGTCTAGAGTGGGGCACAGATACGCAGTATTTT.

V is TRBV4-3 and J is TRBJ2-3; possible D gene TRBD2, 5 bases. Trimming shortened V by 0 bases and J by 0 bases, and 10 bases separated the two germline ends. From germline, CDR1 is LGHNA and CDR2 YSLEER. This CDR3 region has 16 residues. CDR3 DNA: TGCGCCAGCAGCCAAGATATGCGGGTGAGCACAGATACGCAGTATTTT. Amino acids: CASSQDMRVSTDTQYF.

The V call is TRBV9, the J call TRBJ2-7; 11 bases are a match to TRBD1. Germline trimming cut 3 bases from V and 9 bases from J; bases unmatched to any gene: 2. The germline CDR1 and CDR2 sequences are SGDLS and YYNGEE. This CDR3 region has 12 residues. The CDR3 region is CASSAGTGGQYF. CDR3 sequence (DNA): TGTGCCAGCAGCGCTGGGACAGGGGGGCAGTACTTC.

As concerns this clone: The sample carries other DNA sequences with the same CDR3. The J gene is TRBJ2-7, the V gene TRBV27; the match to TRBD1 covers 10 bases. The CDR3 has 14 amino acids. Germline V gives CDR1 MNHEY, CDR2 SMNVEV (reference sequence). V lost 6 bases, J lost 4 bases, and 6 bases stayed unmatched. The CDR3 is CASSPRTGGYEQYF. The CDR3 DNA follows: TGTGCCAGCAGCCCTAGGACAGGGGGATACGAGCAGTACTTC.

The chain recombines TRBV15 with TRBJ1-1; unclear D gene. In germline, CDR1 is LNHNV, CDR2 YYDKDF (reference sequence). This CDR3 has 12 residues. Deletions cut 1 base from V and 1 base from J, with 1 base between. The CDR3 DNA is TGTGCCACCAGCAGAGGGAACACTGAAGCTTTCTTT. Encoded protein: CATSRGNTEAFF.

This rearrangement joins TRBV29-1 to TRBJ2-1, with 8 bases identical to TRBD1. V lost 1 base to trimming and J lost 7 bases; unmatched junction nucleotides: 6. The CDR3 extends over 14 amino acids. Germline V lookup: CDR1 SQVTM, CDR2 ANQGSEA. CDR3 in amino acids: CSVEGQGARNEQFF. DNA of the CDR3: TGCAGCGTTGAAGGGCAGGGGGCTAGAAATGAGCAGTTCTTC.

With regard to this clone: The identical CDR3 is also encoded by other nucleotide sequences in the sample. This rearrangement joins TRBV27 to TRBJ2-3; D gene ambiguous. The V and J ends lost 5 bases and 1 base respectively, with 4 bases between them. CDR3 length equals 12 residues. CDR1 and CDR2 from the germline V gene are MNHEY and SMNVEV (reference sequence). As DNA, the CDR3 is TGTGCCAGCAGTCCCCGCACAGATACGCAGTATTTT. Translated: CASSPRTDTQYF.

The chain links TRBV4-1 to TRBJ1-2; D perhaps matches TRBD1 (6 bases). The germline V gene has CDR1 MGHRA and CDR2 YSYEKL. V was shortened by 4 bases and J by 7 bases, with 16 bases between the two germline ends. This CDR3 has 14 amino acids. The CDR3 region has the DNA TGCGCCAGCAGCCTAATAAGGGGGGCTGGTGGCTACACCTTC. Translated, it gives CASSLIRGAGGYTF.

The genes are TRBV9 and TRBJ1-1, with unresolved D. This CDR3 contains 15 residues. Trimming shortened V by 3 bases and J by 1 base, and 13 bases separated the two germline ends. CDR1 is SGDLS and CDR2 is YYNGEE in the germline V gene. This chain's CDR3 is CASSASRRGNTEAFF. The CDR3 bases are TGTGCCAGCAGCGCCTCACGGCGGGGGAACACTGAAGCTTTCTTT.

This chain joins TRBV4-1 and TRBJ2-1, with TRBD2 matching 11 bases. Losses at the gene ends were 3 bases for V and 5 bases for J; bases not matched to a gene: 12. Germline-derived CDR1 and CDR2 are MGHRA and YSYEKL. The CDR3 has 18 residues. DNA for the CDR3: TGCGCCAGCAGCCAGGGGAATATGGGACTAGCGGTAAACAATGAGCAGTTCTTC. The encoded protein is CASSQGNMGLAVNNEQFF.

The V and J genes are TRBV2 and TRBJ2-7; D ambiguous. The V end lost 3 bases, the J end lost 3 bases, and 6 bases lay between the germline ends. This CDR3 is built from 12 residues. CDR1 and CDR2 (germline): SNHLY, FYNNEI. CDR3 in DNA: TGTGCCAGCAGTGACGGCCTCTACGAGCAGTACTTC. This translates into CASSDGLYEQYF.

This clone was recorded only once. The chain joins TRBV9 to TRBJ2-5, with D maybe TRBD2 (5 bases). This CDR3 contains 14 residues. Germline CDR1 SGDLS, CDR2 YYNGEE. V was clipped by 2 bases and J by 2 bases, with 10 bases between them. The CDR3 nucleotides read TGTGCCAGCAGCGTCGGAGGTCTACAAGAGACCCAGTACTTC. Amino acid sequence: CASSVGGLQETQYF.